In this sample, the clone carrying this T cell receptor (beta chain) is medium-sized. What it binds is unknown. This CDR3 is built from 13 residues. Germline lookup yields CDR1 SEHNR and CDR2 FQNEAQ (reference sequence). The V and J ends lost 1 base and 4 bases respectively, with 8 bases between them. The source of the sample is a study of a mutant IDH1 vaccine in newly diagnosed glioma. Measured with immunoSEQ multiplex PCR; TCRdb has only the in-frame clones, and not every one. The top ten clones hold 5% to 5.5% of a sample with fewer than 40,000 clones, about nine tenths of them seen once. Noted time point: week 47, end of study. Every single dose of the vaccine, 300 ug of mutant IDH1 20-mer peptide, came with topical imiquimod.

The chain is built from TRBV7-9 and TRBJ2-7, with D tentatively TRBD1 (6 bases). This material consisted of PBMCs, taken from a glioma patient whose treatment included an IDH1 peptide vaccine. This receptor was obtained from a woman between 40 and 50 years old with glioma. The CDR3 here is CASSLEQGYEQYF. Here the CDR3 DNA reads TGTGCCAGCAGCTTAGAACAGGGTTACGAGCAGTACTTC.